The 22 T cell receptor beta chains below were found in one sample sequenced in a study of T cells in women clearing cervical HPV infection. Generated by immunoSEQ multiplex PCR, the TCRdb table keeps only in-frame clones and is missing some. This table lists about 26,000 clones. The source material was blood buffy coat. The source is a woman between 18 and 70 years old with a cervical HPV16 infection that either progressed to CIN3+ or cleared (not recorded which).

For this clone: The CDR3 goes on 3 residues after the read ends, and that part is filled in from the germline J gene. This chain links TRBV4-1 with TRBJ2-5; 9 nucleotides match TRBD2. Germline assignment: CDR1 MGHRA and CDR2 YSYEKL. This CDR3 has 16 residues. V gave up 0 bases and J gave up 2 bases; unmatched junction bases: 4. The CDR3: CASSQDTAGGQETQYF. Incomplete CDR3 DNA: TGCGCCAGCAGCCAAGATACAGCGGGGGGTCAAGAGACC.

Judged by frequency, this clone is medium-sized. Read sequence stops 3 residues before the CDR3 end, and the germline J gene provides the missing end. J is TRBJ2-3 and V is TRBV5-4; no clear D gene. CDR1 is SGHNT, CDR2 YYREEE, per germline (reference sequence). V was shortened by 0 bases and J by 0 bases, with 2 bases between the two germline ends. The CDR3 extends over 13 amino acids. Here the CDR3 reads CASSLASTDTQYF. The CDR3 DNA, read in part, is TGTGCCAGCAGCTTGGCTAGCACAGATACG.

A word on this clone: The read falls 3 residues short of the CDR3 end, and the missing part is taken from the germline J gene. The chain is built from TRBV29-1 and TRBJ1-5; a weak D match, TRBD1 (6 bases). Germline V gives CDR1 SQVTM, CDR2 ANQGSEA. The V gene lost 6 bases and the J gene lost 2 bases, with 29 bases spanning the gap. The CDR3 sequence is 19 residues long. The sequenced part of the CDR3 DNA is TGCAGCGTGGCTAAAGTTCGGCAGGGGCGCTACGAGGGCAATCAGCCC. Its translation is CSVAKVRQGRYEGNQP. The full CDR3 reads CSVAKVRQGRYEGNQPQHF.

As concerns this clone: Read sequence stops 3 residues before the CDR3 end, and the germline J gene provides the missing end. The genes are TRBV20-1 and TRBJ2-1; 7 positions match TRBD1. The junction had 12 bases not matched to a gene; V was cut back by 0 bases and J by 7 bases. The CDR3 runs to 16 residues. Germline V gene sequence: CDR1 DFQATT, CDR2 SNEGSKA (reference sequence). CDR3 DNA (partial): TGCAGTGCTAGAGATTGGGGTGGACAGGTAGGGAATGAG. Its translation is CSARDWGGQVGNE. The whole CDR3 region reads CSARDWGGQVGNEQFF.

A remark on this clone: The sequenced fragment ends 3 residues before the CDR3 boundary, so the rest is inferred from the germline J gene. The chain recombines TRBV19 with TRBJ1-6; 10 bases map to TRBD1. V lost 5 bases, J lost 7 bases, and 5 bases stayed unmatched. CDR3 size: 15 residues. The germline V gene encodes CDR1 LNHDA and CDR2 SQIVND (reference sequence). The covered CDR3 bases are TGTGCCAGTAGTCGACAGGGGGCAGGGAATTCACCC. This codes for CASSRQGAGNSP. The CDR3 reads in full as CASSRQGAGNSPLHF.

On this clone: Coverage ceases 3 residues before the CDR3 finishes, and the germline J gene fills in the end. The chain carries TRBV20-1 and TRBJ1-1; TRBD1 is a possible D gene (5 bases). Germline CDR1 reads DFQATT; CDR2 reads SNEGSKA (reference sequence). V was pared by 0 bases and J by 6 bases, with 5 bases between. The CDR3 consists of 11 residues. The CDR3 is CSAREGAEAFF. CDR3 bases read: TGCAGTGCTAGAGAAGGGGCTGAA.

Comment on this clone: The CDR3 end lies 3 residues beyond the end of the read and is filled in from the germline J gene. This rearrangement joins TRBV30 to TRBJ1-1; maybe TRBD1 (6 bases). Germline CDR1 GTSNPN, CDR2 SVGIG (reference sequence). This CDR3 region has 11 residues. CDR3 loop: CAHLPGGEAFF. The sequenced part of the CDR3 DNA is TGTGCCCACCTACCTGGGGGCGAA.

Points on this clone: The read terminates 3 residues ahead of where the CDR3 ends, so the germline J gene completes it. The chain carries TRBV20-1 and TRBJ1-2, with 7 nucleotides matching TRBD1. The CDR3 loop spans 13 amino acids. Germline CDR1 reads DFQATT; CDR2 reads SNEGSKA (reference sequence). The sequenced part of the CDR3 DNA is TGCAGTGCGGCCGGACAGGTTACTAGGGGC. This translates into CSAAGQVTRG. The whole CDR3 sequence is CSAAGQVTRGYTF.

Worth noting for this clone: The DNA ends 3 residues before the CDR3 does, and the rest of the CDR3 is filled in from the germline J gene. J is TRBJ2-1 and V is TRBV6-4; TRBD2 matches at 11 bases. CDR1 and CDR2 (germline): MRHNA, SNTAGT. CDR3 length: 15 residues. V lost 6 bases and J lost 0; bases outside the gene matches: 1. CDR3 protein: CASSTSGGSYNEQFF. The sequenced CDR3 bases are TGTGCCAGCAGCACTAGCGGGGGCTCCTACAATGAG.

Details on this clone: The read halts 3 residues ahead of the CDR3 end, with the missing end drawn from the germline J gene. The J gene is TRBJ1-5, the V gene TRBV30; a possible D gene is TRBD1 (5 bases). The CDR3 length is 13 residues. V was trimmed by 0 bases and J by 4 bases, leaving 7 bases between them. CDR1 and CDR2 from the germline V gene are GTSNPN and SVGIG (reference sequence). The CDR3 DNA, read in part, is TGTGCCTGGAGTGTGACAGAAAATCAGCCC. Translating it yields CAWSVTENQP. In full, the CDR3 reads CAWSVTENQPQHF.

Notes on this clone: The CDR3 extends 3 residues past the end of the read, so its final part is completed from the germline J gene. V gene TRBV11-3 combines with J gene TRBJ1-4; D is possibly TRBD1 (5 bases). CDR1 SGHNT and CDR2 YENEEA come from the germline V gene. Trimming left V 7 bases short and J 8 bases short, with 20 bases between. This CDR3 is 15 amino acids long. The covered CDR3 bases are TGTGCCAGCATCCTCAATGGCGGGGACGGAGAAAAA. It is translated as CASILNGGDGEK. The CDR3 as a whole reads CASILNGGDGEKLFF.

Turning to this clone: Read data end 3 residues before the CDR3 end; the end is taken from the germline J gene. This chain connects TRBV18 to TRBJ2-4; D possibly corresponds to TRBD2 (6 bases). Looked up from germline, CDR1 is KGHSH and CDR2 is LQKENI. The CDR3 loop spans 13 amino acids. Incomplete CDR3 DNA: TGTGCCAGCTCACCACTTGGGGCCGGGGGT. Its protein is CASSPLGAGG. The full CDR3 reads CASSPLGAGGQYF.

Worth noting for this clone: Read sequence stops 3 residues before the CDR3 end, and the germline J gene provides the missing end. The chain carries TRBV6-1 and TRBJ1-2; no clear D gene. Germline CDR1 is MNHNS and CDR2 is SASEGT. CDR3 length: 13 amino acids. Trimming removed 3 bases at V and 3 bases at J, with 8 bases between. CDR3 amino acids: CASSEARDYGYTF. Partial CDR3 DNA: TGTGCCAGCAGTGAGGCCCGGGACTATGGC.

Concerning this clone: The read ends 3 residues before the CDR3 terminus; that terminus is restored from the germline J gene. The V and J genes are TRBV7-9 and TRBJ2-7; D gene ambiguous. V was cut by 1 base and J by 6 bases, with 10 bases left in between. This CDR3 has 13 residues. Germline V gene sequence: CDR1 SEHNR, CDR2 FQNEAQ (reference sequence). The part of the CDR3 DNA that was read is TGTGCCAGCAGCTTAGAGGTGGTAAGCGAG. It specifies CASSLEVVSE. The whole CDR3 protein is CASSLEVVSEQYF.

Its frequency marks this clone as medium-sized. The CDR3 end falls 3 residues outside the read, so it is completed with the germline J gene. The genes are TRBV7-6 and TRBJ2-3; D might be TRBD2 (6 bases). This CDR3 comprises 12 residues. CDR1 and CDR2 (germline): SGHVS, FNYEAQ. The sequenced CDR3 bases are TGTGCCAGCAGCTTAACGGGGGAGCCG. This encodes CASSLTGEP. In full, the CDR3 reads CASSLTGEPQYF.

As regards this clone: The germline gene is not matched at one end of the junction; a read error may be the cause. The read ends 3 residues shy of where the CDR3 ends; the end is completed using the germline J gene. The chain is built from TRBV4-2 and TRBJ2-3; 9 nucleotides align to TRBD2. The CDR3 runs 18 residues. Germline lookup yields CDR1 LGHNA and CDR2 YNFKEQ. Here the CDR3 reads CASSQDNPAGGYTDTQYF. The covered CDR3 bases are TGCGCCAGCAGCCAAGATAACCCAGCGGGGGGATACACAGATACG.

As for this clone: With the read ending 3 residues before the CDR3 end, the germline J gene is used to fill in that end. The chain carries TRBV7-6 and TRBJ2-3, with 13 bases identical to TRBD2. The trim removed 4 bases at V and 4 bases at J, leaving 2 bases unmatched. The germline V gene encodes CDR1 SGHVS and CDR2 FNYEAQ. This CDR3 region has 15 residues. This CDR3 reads CASSSGTSGADTQYF. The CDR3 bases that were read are TGTGCCAGCAGCTCCGGGACTAGCGGGGCAGATACG. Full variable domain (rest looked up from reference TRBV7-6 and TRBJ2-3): GAGVSQSPRYKVTKRGQDVALRCDPISGHVSLYWYRQALGQGPEFLTYFNYEAQQDKSGLPNDRFSAERPEGSISTLTIQRTEQRDSAMYRCASSSGTSGADTQYFGPGTRLTVL.

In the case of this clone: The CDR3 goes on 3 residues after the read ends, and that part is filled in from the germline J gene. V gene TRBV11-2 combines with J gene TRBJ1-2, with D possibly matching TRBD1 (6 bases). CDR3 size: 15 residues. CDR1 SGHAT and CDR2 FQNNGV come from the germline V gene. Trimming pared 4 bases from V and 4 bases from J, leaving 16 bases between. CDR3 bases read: TGTGCCAGCAGCTCGGAACCGGGACAACGCTATGGC. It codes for CASSSEPGQRYG. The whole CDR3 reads CASSSEPGQRYGYTF.

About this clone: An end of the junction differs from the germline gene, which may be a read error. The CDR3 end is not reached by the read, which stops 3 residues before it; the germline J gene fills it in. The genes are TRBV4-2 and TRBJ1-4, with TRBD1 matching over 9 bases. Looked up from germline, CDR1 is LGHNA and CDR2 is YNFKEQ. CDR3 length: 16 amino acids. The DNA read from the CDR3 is TGCGCCAGCAGCCATGGCCCCGGGACAGGGAACGAAAAA. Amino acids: CASSHGPGTGNEK. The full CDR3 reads CASSHGPGTGNEKLFF.

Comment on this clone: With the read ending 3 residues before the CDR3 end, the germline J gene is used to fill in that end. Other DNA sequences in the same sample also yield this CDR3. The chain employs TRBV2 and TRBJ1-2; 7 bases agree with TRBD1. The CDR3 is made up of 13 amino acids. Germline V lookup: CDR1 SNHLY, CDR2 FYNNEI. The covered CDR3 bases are TGTGCCAGCAGGCCCCAGGGGGAAATTGGT. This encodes CASRPQGEIG. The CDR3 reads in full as CASRPQGEIGYTF.

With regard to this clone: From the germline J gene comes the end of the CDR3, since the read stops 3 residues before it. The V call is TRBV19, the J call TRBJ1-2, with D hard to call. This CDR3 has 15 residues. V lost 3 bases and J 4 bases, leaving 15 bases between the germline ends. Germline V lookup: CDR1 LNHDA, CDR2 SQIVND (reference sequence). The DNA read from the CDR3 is TGTGCCAGTAGTATCCAACGGGTTTCTGGCTATGGC. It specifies CASSIQRVSGYG. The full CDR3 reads CASSIQRVSGYGYTF.

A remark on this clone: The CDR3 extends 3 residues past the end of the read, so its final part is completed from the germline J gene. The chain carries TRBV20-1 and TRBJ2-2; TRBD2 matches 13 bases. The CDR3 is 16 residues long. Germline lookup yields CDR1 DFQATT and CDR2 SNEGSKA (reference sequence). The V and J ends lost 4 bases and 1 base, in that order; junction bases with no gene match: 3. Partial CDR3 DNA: TGCAGTGCTATGGGACTAGCGGGGAGGAACACCGGGGAG. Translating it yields CSAMGLAGRNTGE. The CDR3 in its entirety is CSAMGLAGRNTGELFF.